The clone carrying this T cell receptor (beta chain) was detected only a few times. The data originate from a study of T cells after yellow fever vaccination. Study overall: SMART-Seq v4 Ultra Low Input handled preparation of low-cell-number fractions.

TCRdb re-analysed the 5' RACE reads in MiXCR, keeping a single row per CDR3 protein. This sample has about 580,000 distinct CDR3 sequences, with about 15% found just once. Germline V gene sequence: CDR1 MNHEY, CDR2 SVGEGT. Trimming removed 6 bases at V and 3 bases at J, with 7 bases between. The CDR3 length is 12 residues. The chain couples TRBV6-2 or TRBV6-3 to TRBJ2-3, with D unresolved. The source is a young man who received the YFV17D yellow fever vaccine. This sample comprised PBMCs, obtained 4 to 5 days after the first yellow fever vaccination. CDR3 protein: CASSETTDTQYF. The CDR3 nucleotides are TGTGCCAGCAGCGAAACGACAGATACGCAGTATTTT.